One sample yielded the 25 T cell receptor beta chains listed below, sequenced in a study of blood T cell repertoires in COVID-19. TCRdb keeps only in-frame clones here, not all; method: immunoSEQ multiplex PCR. The sample consists of about 35,000 clones, over 70% of them appearing once. Sequencing was done on a sample of peripheral blood. The source of these receptors is a human donor in a cohort sampled during active COVID-19.

The DNA for the CDR3 is TGTGCCAGCAGCCCCTGGACAGGATTGAGCACTGAAGCTTTCTTT. Amino acids: CASSPWTGLSTEAFF. V gene TRBV9 combines with J gene TRBJ1-1; 7 bases are a match to TRBD1. Trimming removed 4 bases from V and 4 bases from J; junction bases left unmatched: 10. Germline CDR1 is SGDLS and CDR2 is YYNGEE. The CDR3 has 15 residues.

This clone appeared a single time. V usage is TRBV2 and J usage is TRBJ1-3; D gene unclear. The V gene's germline CDR1 is SNHLY and CDR2 FYNNEI. The CDR3 runs 14 residues. The V and J ends lost 7 bases and 0 bases respectively, with 10 bases between them. The CDR3 DNA is TGTGCCAGCAACGAGGTTCGCTCTGGAAACACCATATATTTT. It encodes CASNEVRSGNTIYF.

The chain is built from TRBV6-1 and TRBJ1-3; 8 bases align to TRBD1. The V and J ends lost 3 bases and 0 bases, in that order; junction bases with no gene match: 7. The CDR3 is 17 residues long. Per germline, CDR1 MNHNS and CDR2 SASEGT. This CDR3 is CASSDPDRGFSGNTIYF. CDR3 DNA sequence: TGTGCCAGCAGTGACCCTGACAGGGGATTCTCTGGAAACACCATATATTTT.

The V call is TRBV28, the J call TRBJ2-5; TRBD2 agrees at 7 bases. The CDR3 covers 15 residues. CDR1 and CDR2 (germline): MDHEN, SYDVKM. V lost 5 bases to trimming and J lost 5 bases; unmatched junction nucleotides: 11. CDR3 nucleotide sequence: TGTGCCAGCAGTGACTTTGCGCGGGAGACGGAGACCCAGTACTTC. It yields the protein CASSDFARETETQYF.

This chain uses TRBV6-6 with TRBJ1-2; 12 positions match TRBD1. V lost 6 bases, J lost 4 bases, and 6 bases stayed unmatched. Germline V gene data show CDR1 as MNHNY and CDR2 as SVGAGI (reference sequence). There are 15 residues in the CDR3. The CDR3 is CASSTGTGGGYGYTF. In DNA form, the CDR3 reads TGTGCCAGCAGCACCGGGACAGGGGGCGGCTATGGCTACACCTTC.

This chain uses TRBV5-6 with TRBJ2-7, with D maybe TRBD2 (5 bases). The CDR3 has 14 residues. Trimming stripped 1 base from V and 3 bases from J, with 11 bases between. The germline V gene has CDR1 SGHDT and CDR2 YYEEEE. The CDR3 sequence: CASSLLPSYYEQYF. The CDR3 coding sequence is TGTGCCAGCAGCTTGCTACCTAGCTACTACGAGCAGTACTTC.

The V call is TRBV5-1, the J call TRBJ2-6; D remains ambiguous. CDR3 length: 14 amino acids. CDR1 and CDR2 from the germline V gene are SGHRS and YFSETQ. Trimming removed 0 bases at V and 4 bases at J, with 5 bases between. In DNA form, the CDR3 reads TGCGCCAGCAGCTTGGCCGGGGGGGCCAACGTCCTGACTTTC. Residues: CASSLAGGANVLTF.

This chain joins TRBV19 and TRBJ2-2; 7 bases are shared with TRBD1. From germline, CDR1 is LNHDA and CDR2 SQIVND (reference sequence). The CDR3 spans 15 residues. V trimming: 3 bases; J trimming: 2 bases; junction bases outside the gene matches: 3. CDR3 residues: CASSIAGGNTGELFF. The CDR3 coding sequence is TGTGCCAGTAGTATCGCAGGGGGTAACACCGGGGAGCTGTTTTTT.

The chain joins TRBV7-2 to TRBJ1-1; possibly TRBD1 for D (5 bases). Trimming removed 5 bases at V and 3 bases at J, with 13 bases between. The CDR3 spans 14 residues. From germline, CDR1 is SGHTA and CDR2 FQGNSA. This chain's CDR3 is CASSPWGGDTEAFF. The CDR3 nucleotides read TGTGCCAGCAGCCCCTGGGGGGGGGACACTGAAGCTTTCTTT.

Written as DNA, the CDR3 is TGTGCCAGCTCACCATACAGGGGGACGAACACCGGGGAGCTGTTTTTT. Translating it yields CASSPYRGTNTGELFF. The J gene is TRBJ2-2, the V gene TRBV18; 8 bases are a match to TRBD1. CDR1 is KGHSH, CDR2 LQKENI, per germline. This CDR3 region has 16 residues. J gave up 0 bases and V 2 bases, and 2 bases lay outside the gene matches.

The chain carries TRBV4-1 and TRBJ2-2, with D uncertain. This CDR3 contains 14 residues. CDR1 is MGHRA, CDR2 YSYEKL, per germline. V lost 5 bases to trimming and J lost 1 base, with 8 bases between them. DNA of the CDR3: TGCGCCAGCAGCAAGACAAAGAACACCGGGGAGCTGTTTTTT. Protein: CASSKTKNTGELFF.

This rearrangement joins TRBV28 to TRBJ1-6; D not resolved. CDR3 length equals 16 residues. CDR1 is MDHEN, CDR2 SYDVKM, per germline. Deletions cut 8 bases from V and 7 bases from J, with 21 bases between. The CDR3 is CASFESAPRLNSPLHF. The DNA for the CDR3 is TGTGCCAGCTTCGAAAGCGCCCCCCGACTGAATTCACCCCTCCACTTT.

V gene TRBV30 combines with J gene TRBJ2-3, with D perhaps matching TRBD2 (5 bases). The V end was cut by 2 bases, the J end by 4 bases, with 7 bases between. Looked up from germline, CDR1 is GTSNPN and CDR2 is SVGIG (reference sequence). This CDR3 has 12 residues. The CDR3 is CAWSRGSDTQYF. CDR3 sequence (DNA): TGTGCCTGGAGTCGGGGATCAGATACGCAGTATTTT.

V is TRBV4-3 and J is TRBJ2-1, with a tentative D call TRBD1 (6 bases). Trimming stripped 3 bases from V and 5 bases from J, with 14 bases between. The germline CDR1 and CDR2 sequences are LGHNA and YSLEER. This CDR3 contains 15 residues. The CDR3 bases are TGCGCCAGCAGCCAGCTACCGGGACATCACAATGAGCAGTTCTTC. Its protein is CASSQLPGHHNEQFF.

The V gene is TRBV7-2, the J gene TRBJ1-1, with TRBD1 identical over 7 bases. CDR1 SGHTA and CDR2 FQGNSA come from the germline V gene. The CDR3 has 11 residues. Unmatched junction bases numbered 2, after V lost 2 bases and J lost 11 bases. DNA of the CDR3: TGTGCCAGCAGCTTAAAGGGGGCGGCTTTCTTT. It translates to CASSLKGAAFF.

This clone has a single count. This chain links TRBV5-4 with TRBJ1-1; D is perhaps TRBD1 (6 bases). V lost 4 bases, J lost 8 bases, and 18 bases lay in between. The CDR3 extends over 14 amino acids. CDR1 and CDR2 from the germline V gene are SGHNT and YYREEE (reference sequence). The CDR3 loop is CASSPMTGSLEAFF. DNA of the CDR3: TGTGCCAGCAGCCCCATGACAGGTTCTTTAGAAGCTTTCTTT.

This rearrangement joins TRBV11-2 to TRBJ1-4; 8 positions match TRBD1. The CDR3 extends over 15 amino acids. Germline V lookup: CDR1 SGHAT, CDR2 FQNNGV. V trimming: 5 bases; J trimming: 7 bases; junction bases outside the gene matches: 9. The CDR3 here is CASSQSLTGGEKLFF. The CDR3 DNA follows: TGTGCCAGCAGCCAATCCCTTACAGGGGGTGAAAAACTGTTTTTT.

The V call is TRBV29-1, the J call TRBJ2-1; perhaps TRBD2 as D (5 bases). Trimming removed 4 bases at V and 5 bases at J, with 9 bases between. CDR3 length equals 12 residues. Germline CDR1 reads SQVTM; CDR2 reads ANQGSEA. Here the CDR3 reads CSVAWGDNEQFF. CDR3 DNA: TGCAGCGTTGCTTGGGGAGACAATGAGCAGTTCTTC.

V and J are TRBV18 and TRBJ2-1; unclear D gene. Germline V gene data show CDR1 as KGHSH and CDR2 as LQKENI. The CDR3 has 12 amino acids. The V gene lost 5 bases and the J gene lost 8 bases, with 10 bases spanning the gap. CDR3 sequence reads: CASSNGGYEQFF. CDR3 bases: TGTGCCAGCTCAAACGGCGGCTATGAGCAGTTCTTC.

This chain connects TRBV2 to TRBJ2-3, with a possible D match to TRBD1 (5 bases). The CDR3 has 15 amino acids. Trimming shortened V by 4 bases and J by 4 bases, and 15 bases separated the two germline ends. CDR1 is SNHLY and CDR2 is FYNNEI in the germline V gene. In DNA form, the CDR3 reads TGTGCCAGCAGTGGATGGTCAAAAGGGGCAGATACGCAGTATTTT. Its protein product is CASSGWSKGADTQYF.

The sample holds a few counts of this clone. The chain carries TRBV4-2 and TRBJ1-2, with D perhaps TRBD1 (5 bases). The CDR3 is 16 residues long. From germline, CDR1 is LGHNA and CDR2 YNFKEQ. With 0 bases removed from V and 0 bases from J, the gap between germline ends came to 11 bases. The CDR3 reads CASSQDQQASNYGYTF. The CDR3 coding sequence is TGTGCCAGCAGCCAAGATCAACAGGCTTCTAACTATGGCTACACCTTC.

V is TRBV6-5 and J is TRBJ2-5; 8 positions agree with TRBD1. The J segment lost 5 bases and the V segment lost 7 bases, leaving 12 bases of the junction unmatched. CDR1 is MNHEY and CDR2 is SVGAGI in the germline V gene. The CDR3 is 15 residues long. The CDR3 loop reads CASTIRRGRVETQYF. CDR3 coding DNA: TGTGCCAGCACGATTCGCAGGGGGCGCGTGGAGACCCAGTACTTC.

This chain joins TRBV7-6 and TRBJ2-1; 9 nucleotides line up with TRBD1. V lost 4 bases to trimming and J lost 8 bases; unmatched junction nucleotides: 12. Germline V gene data show CDR1 as SGHVS and CDR2 as FNYEAQ. The CDR3 covers 16 residues. The CDR3: CASSSNTGGFFDEQFF. CDR3 in DNA: TGTGCCAGCAGCTCGAACACAGGGGGCTTCTTCGATGAGCAGTTCTTC.

This chain joins TRBV28 and TRBJ1-2; weak D call: TRBD1 (6 bases). This CDR3 comprises 11 residues. Trimming pared 6 bases from V and 12 bases from J, leaving 14 bases between. CDR1 MDHEN and CDR2 SYDVKM come from the germline V gene. CDR3 DNA sequence: TGTGCCAGCAGCAGATCCTGGGACAACACCTTC. This codes for CASSRSWDNTF.

CDR3 sequence (DNA): TGTGCCAGCACCCAGGGGTCTGGCGGGAGGGCCCATGAGCAGTTCTTC. It is translated as CASTQGSGGRAHEQFF. V is TRBV11-1 and J is TRBJ2-1; 9 nucleotides match TRBD2. The CDR3 extends over 16 amino acids. The germline V gene has CDR1 SGHAT and CDR2 FQDESV (reference sequence). After removal of 7 bases from V and 8 bases from J, the junction contained 15 bases not matched to a gene.